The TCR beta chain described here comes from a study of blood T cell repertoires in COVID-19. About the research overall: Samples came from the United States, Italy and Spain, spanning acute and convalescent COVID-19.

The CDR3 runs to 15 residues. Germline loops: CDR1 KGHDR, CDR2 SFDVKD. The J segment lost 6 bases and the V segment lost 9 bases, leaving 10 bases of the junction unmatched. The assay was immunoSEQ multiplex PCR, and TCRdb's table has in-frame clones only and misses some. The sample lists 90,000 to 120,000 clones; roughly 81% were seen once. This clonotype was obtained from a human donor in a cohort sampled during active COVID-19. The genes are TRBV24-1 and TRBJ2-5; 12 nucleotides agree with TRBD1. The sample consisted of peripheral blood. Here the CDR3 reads CATGAGTGGEKTQYF. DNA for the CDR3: TGTGCCACCGGAGCCGGGACAGGGGGCGAAAAGACCCAGTACTTC.